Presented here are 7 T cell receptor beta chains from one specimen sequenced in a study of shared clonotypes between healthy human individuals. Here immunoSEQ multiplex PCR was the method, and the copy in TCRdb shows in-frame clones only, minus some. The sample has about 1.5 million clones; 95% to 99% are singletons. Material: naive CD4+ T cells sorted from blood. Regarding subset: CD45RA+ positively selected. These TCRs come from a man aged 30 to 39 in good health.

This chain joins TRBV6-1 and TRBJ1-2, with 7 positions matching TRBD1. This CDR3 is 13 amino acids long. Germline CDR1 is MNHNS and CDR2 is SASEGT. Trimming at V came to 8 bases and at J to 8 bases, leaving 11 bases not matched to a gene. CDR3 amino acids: CASVENRGWGYTF. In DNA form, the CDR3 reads TGTGCCAGCGTGGAGAACAGGGGATGGGGCTACACCTTC.

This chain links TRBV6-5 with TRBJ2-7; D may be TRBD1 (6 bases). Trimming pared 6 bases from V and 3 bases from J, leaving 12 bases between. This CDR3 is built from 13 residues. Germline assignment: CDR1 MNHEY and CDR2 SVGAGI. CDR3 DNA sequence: TGTGCCAGCAGACAGGGTAAGGACTACGAGCAGTACTTC. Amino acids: CASRQGKDYEQYF.

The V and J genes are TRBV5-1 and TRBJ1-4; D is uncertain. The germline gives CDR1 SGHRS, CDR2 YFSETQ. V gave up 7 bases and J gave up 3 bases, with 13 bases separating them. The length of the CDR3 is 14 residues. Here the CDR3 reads CASGLGEANEKLFF. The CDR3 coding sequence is TGCGCCAGCGGCCTAGGCGAGGCTAATGAAAAACTGTTTTTT.

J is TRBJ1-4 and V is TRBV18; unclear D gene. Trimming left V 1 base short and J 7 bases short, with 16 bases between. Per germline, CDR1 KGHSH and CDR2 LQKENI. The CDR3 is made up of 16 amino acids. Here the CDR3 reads CASSPRGSGVGEKLFF. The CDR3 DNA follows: TGTGCCAGCTCACCACGTGGGTCTGGGGTCGGTGAAAAACTGTTTTTT.

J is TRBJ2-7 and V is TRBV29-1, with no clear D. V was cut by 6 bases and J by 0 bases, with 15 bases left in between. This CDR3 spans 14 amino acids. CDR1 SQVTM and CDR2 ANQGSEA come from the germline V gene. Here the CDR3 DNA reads TGCAGCGTCCGAGTTTTGACGAGCTCCTACGAGCAGTACTTC. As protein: CSVRVLTSSYEQYF.

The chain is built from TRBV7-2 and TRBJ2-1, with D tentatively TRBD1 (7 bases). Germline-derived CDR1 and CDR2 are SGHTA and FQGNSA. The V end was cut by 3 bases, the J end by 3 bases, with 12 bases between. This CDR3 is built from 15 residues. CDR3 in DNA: TGTGCCAGCAGCTTGGACAGGAGGGTCTACAATGAGCAGTTCTTC. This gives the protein CASSLDRRVYNEQFF.

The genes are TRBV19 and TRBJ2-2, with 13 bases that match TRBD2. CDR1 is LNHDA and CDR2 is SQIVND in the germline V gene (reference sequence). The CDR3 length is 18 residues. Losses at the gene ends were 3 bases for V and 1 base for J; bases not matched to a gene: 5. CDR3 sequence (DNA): TGTGCCAGTAGTATCGGACTAGCGGGAGTCGTGAACACCGGGGAGCTGTTTTTT. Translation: CASSIGLAGVVNTGELFF.